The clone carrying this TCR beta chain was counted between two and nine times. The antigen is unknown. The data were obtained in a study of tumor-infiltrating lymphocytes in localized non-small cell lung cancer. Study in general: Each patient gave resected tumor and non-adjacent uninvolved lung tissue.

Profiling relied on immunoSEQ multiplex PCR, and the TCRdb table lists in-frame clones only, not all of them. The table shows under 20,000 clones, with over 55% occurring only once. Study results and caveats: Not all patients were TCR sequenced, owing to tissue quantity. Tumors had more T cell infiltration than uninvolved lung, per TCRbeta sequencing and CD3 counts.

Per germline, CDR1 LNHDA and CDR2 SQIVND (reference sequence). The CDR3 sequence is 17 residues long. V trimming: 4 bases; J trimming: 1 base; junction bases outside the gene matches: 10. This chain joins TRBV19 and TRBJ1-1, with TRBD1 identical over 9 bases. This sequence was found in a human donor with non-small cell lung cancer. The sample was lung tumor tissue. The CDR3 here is CASSSYMGQGSNTEAFF. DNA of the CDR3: TGTGCCAGTAGTAGCTATATGGGACAGGGATCGAACACTGAAGCTTTCTTT.